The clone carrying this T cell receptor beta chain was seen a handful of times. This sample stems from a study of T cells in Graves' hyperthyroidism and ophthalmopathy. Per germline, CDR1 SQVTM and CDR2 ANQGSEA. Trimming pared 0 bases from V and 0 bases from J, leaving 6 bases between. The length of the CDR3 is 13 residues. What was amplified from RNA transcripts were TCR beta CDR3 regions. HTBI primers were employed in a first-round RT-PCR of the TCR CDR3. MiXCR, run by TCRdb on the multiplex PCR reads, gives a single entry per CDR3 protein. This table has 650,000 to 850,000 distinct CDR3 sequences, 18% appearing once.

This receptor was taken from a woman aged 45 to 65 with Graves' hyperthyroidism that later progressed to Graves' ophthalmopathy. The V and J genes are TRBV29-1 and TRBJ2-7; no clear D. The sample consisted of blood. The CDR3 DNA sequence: TGCAGCGTTGAAGAAGACACCTCCTACGAGCAGTACTTC. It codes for CSVEEDTSYEQYF.